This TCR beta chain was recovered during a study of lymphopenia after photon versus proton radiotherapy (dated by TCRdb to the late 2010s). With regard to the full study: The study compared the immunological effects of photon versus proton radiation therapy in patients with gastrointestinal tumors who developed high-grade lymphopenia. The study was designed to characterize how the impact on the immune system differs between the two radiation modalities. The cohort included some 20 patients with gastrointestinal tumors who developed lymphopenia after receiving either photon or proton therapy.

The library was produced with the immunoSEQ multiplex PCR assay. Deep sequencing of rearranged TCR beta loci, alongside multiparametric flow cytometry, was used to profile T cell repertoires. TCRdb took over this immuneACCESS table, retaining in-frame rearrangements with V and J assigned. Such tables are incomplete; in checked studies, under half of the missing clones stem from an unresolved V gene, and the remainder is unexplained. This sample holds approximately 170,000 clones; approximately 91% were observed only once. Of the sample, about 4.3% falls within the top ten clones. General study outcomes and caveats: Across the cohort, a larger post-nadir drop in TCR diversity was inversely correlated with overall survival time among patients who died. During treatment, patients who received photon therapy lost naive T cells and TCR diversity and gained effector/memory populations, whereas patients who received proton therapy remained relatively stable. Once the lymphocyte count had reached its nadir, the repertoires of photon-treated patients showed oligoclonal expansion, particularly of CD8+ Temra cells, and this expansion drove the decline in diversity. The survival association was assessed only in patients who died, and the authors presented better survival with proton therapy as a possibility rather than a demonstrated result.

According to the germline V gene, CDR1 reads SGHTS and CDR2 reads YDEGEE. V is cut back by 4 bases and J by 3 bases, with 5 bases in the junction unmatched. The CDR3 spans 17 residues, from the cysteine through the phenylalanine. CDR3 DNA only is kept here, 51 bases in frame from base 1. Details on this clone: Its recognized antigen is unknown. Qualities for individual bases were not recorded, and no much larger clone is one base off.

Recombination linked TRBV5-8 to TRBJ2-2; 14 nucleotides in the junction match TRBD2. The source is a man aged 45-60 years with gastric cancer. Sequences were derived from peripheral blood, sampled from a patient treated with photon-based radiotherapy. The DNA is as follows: TGTGCCAGCAGCCTCCGGACTAGCGGGAGGTACACCGGGGAGCTGTTTTTT. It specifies CASSLRTSGRYTGELFF.